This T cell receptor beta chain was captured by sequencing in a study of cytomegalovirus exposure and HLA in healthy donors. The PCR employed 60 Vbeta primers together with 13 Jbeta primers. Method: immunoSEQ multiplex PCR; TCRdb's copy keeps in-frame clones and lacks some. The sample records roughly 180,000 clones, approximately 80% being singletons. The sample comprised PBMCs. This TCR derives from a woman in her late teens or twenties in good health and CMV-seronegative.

CDR3 nucleotides: TGCGCCAGCAGCCATCCCGGGAGGGTTGGCTACACCTTC. As protein: CASSHPGRVGYTF. This sequence joins TRBV4-1 and TRBJ1-2; D is undetermined. CDR3 length: 13 amino acids. Trimming left V 3 bases short and J 7 bases short, with 12 bases between. The germline CDR1 and CDR2 sequences are MGHRA and YSYEKL.